A selection of T cell receptor beta chains follows, all from one sample in a study of cytomegalovirus exposure and HLA in healthy donors. The protocol was immunoSEQ multiplex PCR, while the TCRdb copy is restricted to in-frame clones and leaves out a portion. The sample yields some 140,000 clones, under 80% seen once. Specimen: PBMCs. These receptors came from a woman between 50 and 59 years old in good health and CMV-seropositive. CDR3s include the opening cysteine and the closing phenylalanine or tryptophan. A D gene is named only where the DNA matches it firmly. Size tells how often a clone was seen (once, few, many) or the class of an expanded clone, and some rows leave it out.

CDR3 length	J gene	V gene	clone size	D gene	CDR3 DNA	CDR3 protein
14	TRBJ1-5	TRBV6-5	NA	NA	TGTGCCAGCAGTTCATGGAGTAGCAATCAGCCCCAGCATTTT	CASSSWSSNQPQHF
14	TRBJ2-3	TRBV29-1	NA	NA	TGCAGCGTCACGACAGGTCACGAGGCAGATACGCAGTATTTT	CSVTTGHEADTQYF
10	TRBJ2-3	TRBV20-1	few	NA	TGCAGTGCTAGTAGAGATACGCAGTATTTT	CSASRDTQYF
15	TRBJ2-7	TRBV5-1	NA	NA	TGCGCCAGCAGCTTGGTAGGGCAGGGGAGCTACGAGCAGTACTTC	CASSLVGQGSYEQYF
13	TRBJ2-2	TRBV2	NA	NA	TGTGCCAGCAGTGGGGACTTCACCGGGGAGCTGTTTTTT	CASSGDFTGELFF
19	TRBJ2-2	TRBV4-2	NA	TRBD1	TGTGCCAGCAGCCAAGCTCTAGTAGAACAGGGGGTAAGGGCCGGGGAGCTGTTTTTT	CASSQALVEQGVRAGELFF
15	TRBJ2-5	TRBV9	NA	NA	TGTGCCAGCAGTCCCGACAGCGCCCTAAGAAGGACCCAGTACTTC	CASSPDSALRRTQYF
16	TRBJ2-1	TRBV7-2	NA	TRBD2	TGTGCCAGCAGCTTAGTAAGCGGGGGGTTATTCTATGAGCAGTTCTTC	CASSLVSGGLFYEQFF
11	TRBJ2-7	TRBV20-1	NA	TRBD2	TGCAGTGGCGGGGGTACCTACGAGCAGTACTTC	CSGGGTYEQYF
15	TRBJ2-2	TRBV5-8	once	NA	TGTGCCAGCAGCTTGGCGTGGGGGGACACCGGGGAGCTGTTTTTT	CASSLAWGDTGELFF
18	TRBJ2-3	TRBV6-1	NA	TRBD2	TGTGCCAGCAGTGAAGGGCTCCTAGCGGGGGCCGACACAGATACGCAGTATTTT	CASSEGLLAGADTDTQYF
17	TRBJ1-2	TRBV28	NA	NA	TGTGCCAGCAGTTTAGTGGGGCGGGGCACCACTGTGGAGGGCTACACCTTC	CASSLVGRGTTVEGYTF
15	TRBJ2-7	TRBV6-1	once	TRBD1	TGTGCCAGCAGTGAAGGGCAGGGGGCTCCATACGAGCAGTACTTC	CASSEGQGAPYEQYF
15	TRBJ1-4	TRBV5-1	NA	TRBD1	TGCGCCAGCAGCCGTGGGACAGGGACTTCGGAAAAACTGTTTTTT	CASSRGTGTSEKLFF
14	TRBJ1-2	TRBV4-3	NA	TRBD1	TGCGCCAGCAGCCAAGCCGGGACAGCGTATGGCTACACCTTC	CASSQAGTAYGYTF
15	TRBJ2-3	TRBV5-8	NA	NA	TGTGCCAGCAGCTTGGCGGGCAGGGACACAGATACGCAGTATTTT	CASSLAGRDTDTQYF
14	TRBJ2-1	TRBV6-5	NA	TRBD2	TGTGCCAGTGAAGCGGGGGGTCTATACAATGAGCAGTTCTTC	CASEAGGLYNEQFF